Listed below are T cell receptor beta chains from one sample, sequenced in a study of blood T cells in healthy people across ages. A single record per CDR3 protein comes from TCRdb applying MiXCR to the 5' RACE reads. The table shows roughly 800,000 distinct CDR3 sequences, with 55% to 75% occurring only once. The sequenced material came from blood. The receptors here all came from a man aged 25-45 years in good health. Both conserved end residues are part of each CDR3. The D gene is left open where the match is weak. Some rows mark clone size as missing; the rest say once, few, many or name a class of expanded clone.

V gene	J gene	D gene	clone size	CDR3 protein	CDR3 DNA
TRBV27	TRBJ2-3	NA	NA	CASSPVATADTQYF	TGTGCCAGCAGTCCGGTGGCTACGGCAGATACGCAGTATTTT
TRBV29-1	TRBJ1-2	NA	many	CSVVDQADGYTF	TGCAGCGTTGTAGATCAGGCAGATGGCTACACCTTC
TRBV12-3/TRBV12-4	TRBJ2-1	NA	few	CASRPQTGYNEQFF	TGTGCCAGCAGACCCCAAACAGGCTACAATGAGCAGTTCTTC
TRBV6-5	TRBJ2-3	TRBD2	NA	CASSSNPRGAGGTDTQYF	TGTGCCAGCAGTTCCAACCCTCGTGGAGCGGGGGGGACGGATACGCAGTATTTT
TRBV15	TRBJ2-3	NA	NA	CATSREGYNTDTQYF	TGTGCCACCAGCAGAGAGGGGTATAACACAGATACGCAGTATTTT
TRBV6-5	TRBJ2-7	NA	few	CASSPNLFSEQYF	TGTGCCAGCAGTCCGAACCTTTTCTCCGAGCAGTACTTC
TRBV9	TRBJ2-1	TRBD2	NA	CASSGTSGPNEQFF	TGTGCCAGCAGCGGGACTAGCGGACCCAATGAGCAGTTCTTC
TRBV4-1	TRBJ2-1	TRBD2	NA	CASSPSVGGSATGNEQFF	TGCGCCAGCAGCCCCTCGGTGGGCGGGAGTGCCACGGGCAATGAGCAGTTCTTC
TRBV29-1	TRBJ2-3	NA	NA	CSVETGTDTQYF	TGCAGCGTTGAAACAGGGACAGATACGCAGTATTTT
TRBV20-1	TRBJ2-4	NA	NA	CSARDFRAKNIQYF	TGCAGTGCTAGAGACTTCAGGGCCAAAAACATTCAGTACTTC
TRBV13	TRBJ2-5	TRBD2	NA	CASSSIPLAGVETQYF	TGTGCCAGCAGCTCCATCCCTCTCGCGGGAGTAGAGACCCAGTACTTC
TRBV19	TRBJ2-1	TRBD2	NA	CASSIGRLADNEQFF	TGTGCCAGTAGTATAGGGCGACTAGCGGACAATGAGCAGTTCTTC
TRBV20-1	TRBJ2-5	NA	NA	CSAIPSGAIETQYF	TGCAGTGCCATCCCGTCGGGGGCCATAGAGACCCAGTACTTC
TRBV12-3/TRBV12-4	TRBJ2-7	NA	NA	CASNLQGHLYEQYF	TGTGCCAGCAATTTACAGGGCCATCTATACGAGCAGTACTTC
TRBV7-2	TRBJ2-1	TRBD2	NA	CASSLKTSGSGEQFF	TGTGCCAGCAGCTTAAAGACTAGCGGGAGTGGTGAGCAGTTCTTC
TRBV4-3	TRBJ2-5	NA	NA	CASSQESSGTHQETQYF	TGCGCCAGCAGCCAGGAGAGTTCCGGGACACACCAAGAGACCCAGTACTTC
TRBV7-8	TRBJ1-2	TRBD1	NA	CASSPRITGADRGGYTF	TGTGCCAGCAGCCCAAGGATAACAGGGGCCGATCGTGGTGGCTACACCTTC
TRBV18	TRBJ2-5	NA	few	CASSPEGVQETQYF	TGTGCCAGCTCACCGGAGGGTGTCCAAGAGACCCAGTACTTC
TRBV15	TRBJ2-1	TRBD2	NA	CATSRGSGGQNEQFF	TGTGCCACCAGCAGAGGAAGCGGGGGTCAAAATGAGCAGTTCTTC
TRBV30	TRBJ2-7	NA	few	CAWSLGTGYEQYF	TGTGCCTGGAGTCTAGGGACGGGGTACGAGCAGTACTTC